A selection of T cell receptor beta chains follows, all from one sample in a study of cytotoxic CD8 clonotypes in ibrutinib-treated CLL. Using immunoSEQ multiplex PCR, the repertoire was profiled, and TCRdb retains in-frame clones only, with some absent. This sample has around 310,000 clones, with around four fifths found just once. This material consisted of PBMCs, taken before ibrutinib treatment. These receptor sequences come from a human donor with chronic lymphocytic leukemia. Both conserved end residues are part of each CDR3. D genes are given only for firm matches. Size tells how often a clone was seen (once, few, many) or the class of an expanded clone, and some rows leave it out.

CDR3aa | CDR3nt | d_gene | j_gene | v_gene | abundance
CSVDITGVTGELFF | TGCAGCGTTGATATTACAGGGGTCACCGGGGAGCTGTTTTTT | TRBD1 | TRBJ2-2 | TRBV29-1 | once
CASSLGTVMNTEAFF | TGTGCCAGCAGCCTGGGGACAGTAATGAACACTGAAGCTTTCTTT | TRBD1 | TRBJ1-1 | TRBV7-6 | -
CAWSPKRGQRDEQFF | TGTGCCTGGAGTCCGAAGAGGGGACAGCGCGATGAGCAGTTCTTC | TRBD1 | TRBJ2-1 | TRBV30 | -
CATREREGDEKLFF | TGTGCCACCAGAGAAAGGGAGGGGGATGAAAAACTGTTTTTT | - | TRBJ1-4 | TRBV15 | -
CASSQLTSGWTGELFF | TGTGCCAGCAGCCAATTGACTAGCGGTTGGACCGGGGAGCTGTTTTTT | TRBD2 | TRBJ2-2 | TRBV4-2 | -
CASSDKTTWEQYF | TGTGCCAGCAGTGATAAGACCACTTGGGAGCAGTACTTC | - | TRBJ2-7 | TRBV25-1 | -
CASSLLDRGAGELFF | TGTGCCAGCAGCTTATTAGACAGGGGAGCCGGGGAGCTGTTTTTT | TRBD1 | TRBJ2-2 | TRBV11-2 | -
CASSLAGQGNYGYTF | TGTGCCAGCAGCTTAGCGGGGCAGGGTAACTATGGCTACACCTTC | - | TRBJ1-2 | TRBV7-2 | -
CASSSTGLAGFDEQYF | TGTGCCAGCAGCAGCACGGGACTAGCGGGATTCGACGAGCAGTACTTC | TRBD2 | TRBJ2-7 | TRBV7-8 | -
CASSPRFSRDEQYF | TGTGCCAGCAGCCCCCGTTTTAGCCGAGACGAGCAGTACTTC | - | TRBJ2-7 | TRBV9 | -
CASSLVSGGASRHFF | TGTGCCAGCAGCTTAGTATCCGGGGGCGCGTCGCGGCATTTCTTT | - | TRBJ1-1 | TRBV13 | -
CASSLASVSDTQYF | TGTGCCAGCAGCTTAGCTTCAGTTTCAGATACGCAGTATTTT | - | TRBJ2-3 | TRBV7-2 | -
CASSYKVSHQPQHF | TGTGCCAGCAGTTACAAGGTTTCGCATCAGCCCCAGCATTTT | - | TRBJ1-5 | TRBV6-6 | -
CASSLETRSNEQFF | TGTGCCAGCAGCTTAGAGACTAGGAGCAATGAGCAGTTCTTC | - | TRBJ2-1 | TRBV7-6 | once